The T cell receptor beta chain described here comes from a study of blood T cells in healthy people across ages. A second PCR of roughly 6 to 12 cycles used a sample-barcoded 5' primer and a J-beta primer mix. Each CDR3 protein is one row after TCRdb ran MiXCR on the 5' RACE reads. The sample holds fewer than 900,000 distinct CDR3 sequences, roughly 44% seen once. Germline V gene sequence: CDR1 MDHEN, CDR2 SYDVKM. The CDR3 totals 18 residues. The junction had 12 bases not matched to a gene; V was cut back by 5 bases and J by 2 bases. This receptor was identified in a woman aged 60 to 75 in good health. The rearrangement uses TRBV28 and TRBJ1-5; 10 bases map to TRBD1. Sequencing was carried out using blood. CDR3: CASSLPGQGYLGNQPQHF. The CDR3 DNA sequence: TGTGCCAGCAGTCTACCGGGACAGGGGTATTTGGGCAATCAGCCCCAGCATTTT.